This T cell receptor (beta chain) was found in a study of T cell responses to AZD1222 COVID-19 vaccine. Notes on the study in general: Close to half of spike-specific TCRs reportedly recognize unmutated variant regions. Spike-specific TCR repertoires showed rising breadth and depth after two AZD1222 doses.

This table comes from immunoSEQ multiplex PCR, and its TCRdb copy is limited to in-frame clones, with some not included. Of over 95,000 clones detected, 80% to 90% appear once; the ten largest clones hold 12%. As for this clone: Its specificity is unknown.

The CDR3 runs to 15 residues. Germline V gene lookup returns CDR1 MNHEY and CDR2 SVGAGI. V gave up 7 bases and J gave up 4 bases; unmatched junction bases: 9. The gene calls are TRBV6-5 and TRBJ1-4; 7 bases line up with TRBD1. The sequencing used peripheral blood, collected on day 0 of AZD1222 vaccination. The receptor's source is an adult in good health. This CDR3 reads CASIGEGAFNEKLFF. CDR3 in DNA: TGTGCCAGCATAGGGGAGGGGGCCTTTAATGAAAAACTGTTTTTT.